This TCR beta chain derives from a study of T-cell reconstitution after alpha-beta-depleted transplantation in children. This clonotype has a count of ten or more. Unique molecular identifiers were incorporated during preparation of the TCRbeta library. MiXCR, run by TCRdb on the PCR reads, gives a single entry per CDR3 protein. The profile shows over 70,000 distinct CDR3 sequences, roughly 7.7% of them singletons. With 6 bases clipped from V and 5 bases from J, the junction kept 9 bases outside the gene matches. Germline V gene data show CDR1 as ENHRY and CDR2 as SYGVKD. This CDR3 is built from 15 residues.

The rearrangement uses TRBV10-3 and TRBJ2-1; TRBD1 agrees at 8 bases. This specimen was PBMCs from the stem cell graft donor, taken from the stem cell graft. The receptor was isolated from a human donor who donated a stem cell graft to a child with congenital amegakaryocytic thrombocytopenia. This CDR3 reads CAIRGGQGWDNEQFF. The CDR3 DNA sequence: TGTGCCATCAGGGGCGGACAGGGTTGGGACAATGAGCAGTTCTTC.